This T cell receptor (beta chain) was found in a study of shared clonotypes between healthy human individuals. Findings and caveats of the study: Around 5% of naive CD4 clonotypes were shared across a handful of donors. Naive subsets tended to show greater estimated richness than memory subsets.

The CDR3 spans 16 residues. V was pared by 0 bases and J by 5 bases, with 18 bases between. The germline V gene has CDR1 SGDLS and CDR2 YYNGEE. Clones were read by immunoSEQ multiplex PCR, and TCRdb kept only the in-frame ones, dropping some. The data contain some 1.4 million clones, roughly 96% of them seen just once; the ten biggest clones take up over 1%. Points on this clone: No antigen is known for it.

This TCR came from a man aged 25 to 40 in good health. The chain uses TRBV9 and TRBJ2-7; D uncertain. The sequencing input was naive CD4+ T cells sorted from blood. Indicated subset: CD45RA+ positively selected. The CDR3: CASSVGPKPLANEQYF. The CDR3 region has the DNA TGTGCCAGCAGCGTAGGGCCCAAACCCCTCGCAAACGAGCAGTACTTC.